This T cell receptor beta chain comes out of a study of T cells in Graves' hyperthyroidism and ophthalmopathy. Study in general: Blood was drawn when the patient was first diagnosed and still untreated.

The investigators amplified TCR beta CDR3 regions from RNA transcripts. With the HTBI primer set, the TCR CDR3 went through a first round of RT-PCR. TCRdb re-derived calls from the multiplex PCR reads in MiXCR, one entry per CDR3 protein. Of hundreds of thousands of distinct CDR3 sequences in the sample, around 20% were seen once. Enrolled ophthalmopathy patients presented with a Clinical Activity Score of at least 3, a NOSPECS grade of at least 4, and disease duration under 3 months. Germline trimming cut 4 bases from V and 1 base from J; bases unmatched to any gene: 9. The V gene's germline CDR1 is MGHRA and CDR2 YSYEKL. The CDR3 has 17 residues.

The rearrangement joins TRBV4-1 to TRBJ2-2; 7 bases map to TRBD2. The sequenced material came from blood. This clonotype was obtained from a man aged 35 to 55 with Graves' ophthalmopathy. Written as DNA, the CDR3 is TGCGCCAGCAGCCCCCTAGTGTCTAGCGGGAACACCGGGGAGCTGTTTTTT. It specifies CASSPLVSSGNTGELFF.